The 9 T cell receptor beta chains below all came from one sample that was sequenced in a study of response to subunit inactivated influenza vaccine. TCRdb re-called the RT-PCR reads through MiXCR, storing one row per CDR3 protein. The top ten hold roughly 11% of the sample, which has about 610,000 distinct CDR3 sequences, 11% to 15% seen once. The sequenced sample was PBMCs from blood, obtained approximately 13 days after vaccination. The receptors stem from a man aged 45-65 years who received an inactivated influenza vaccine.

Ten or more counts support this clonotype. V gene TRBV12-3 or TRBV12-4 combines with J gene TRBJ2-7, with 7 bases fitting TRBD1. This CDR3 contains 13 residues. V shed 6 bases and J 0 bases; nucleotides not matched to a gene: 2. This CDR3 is CASRAGGSYEQYF. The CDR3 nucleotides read TGTGCCAGCAGGGCAGGGGGCTCCTACGAGCAGTACTTC.

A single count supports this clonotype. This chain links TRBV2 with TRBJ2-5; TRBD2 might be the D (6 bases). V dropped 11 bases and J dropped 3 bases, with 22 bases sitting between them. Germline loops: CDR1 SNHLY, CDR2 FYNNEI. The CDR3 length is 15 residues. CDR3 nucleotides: TGTGCCCAACGACCCCGGGGGACCCCTGAAGAGACCCAGTACTTC. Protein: CAQRPRGTPEETQYF.

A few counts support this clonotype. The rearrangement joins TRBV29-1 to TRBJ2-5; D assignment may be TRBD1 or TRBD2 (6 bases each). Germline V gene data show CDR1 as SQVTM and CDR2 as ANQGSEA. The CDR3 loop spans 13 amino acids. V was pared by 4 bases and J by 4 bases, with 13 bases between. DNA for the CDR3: TGCAGCGTTGCCTGGGGGGCTCCAGAGACCCAGTACTTC. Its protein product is CSVAWGAPETQYF. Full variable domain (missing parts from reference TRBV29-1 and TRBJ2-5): SAVISQKPSRDICQRGTSLTIQCQVDSQVTMMFWYRQQPGQSLTLIATANQGSEATYESGFVIDKFPISRPNLTFSTLTVSNMSPEDSSIYLCSVAWGAPETQYFGPGTRLLVL.

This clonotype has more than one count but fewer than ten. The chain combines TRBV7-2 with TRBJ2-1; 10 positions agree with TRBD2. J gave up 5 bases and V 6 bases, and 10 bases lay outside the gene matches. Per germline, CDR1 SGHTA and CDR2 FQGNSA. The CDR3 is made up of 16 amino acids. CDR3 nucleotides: TGTGCCAGCAGTTTCCGCTCAGCGGGGGGGAACAATGAGCAGTTCTTC. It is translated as CASSFRSAGGNNEQFF. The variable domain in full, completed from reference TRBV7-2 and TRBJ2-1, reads GAGVSQSPSNKVTEKGKDVELRCDPISGHTALYWYRQSLGQGLEFLIYFQGNSAPDKSGLPSDRFSAERTGGSVSTLTIQRTQQEDSAVYLCASSFRSAGGNNEQFFGPGTRLTVL.

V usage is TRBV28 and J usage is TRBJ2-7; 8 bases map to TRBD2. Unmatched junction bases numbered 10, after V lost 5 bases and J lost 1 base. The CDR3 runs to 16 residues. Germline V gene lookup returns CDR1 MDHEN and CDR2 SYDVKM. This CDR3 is CASSPNLAGMSYEQYF. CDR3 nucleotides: TGTGCCAGCAGTCCAAACCTAGCGGGCATGTCCTACGAGCAGTACTTC.

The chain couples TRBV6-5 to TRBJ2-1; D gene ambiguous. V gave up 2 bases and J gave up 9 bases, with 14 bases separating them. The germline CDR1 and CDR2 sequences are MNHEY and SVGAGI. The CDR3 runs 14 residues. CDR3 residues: CASSYASWSSEQFF. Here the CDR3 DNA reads TGTGCCAGCAGTTACGCATCGTGGTCTTCTGAGCAGTTCTTC.

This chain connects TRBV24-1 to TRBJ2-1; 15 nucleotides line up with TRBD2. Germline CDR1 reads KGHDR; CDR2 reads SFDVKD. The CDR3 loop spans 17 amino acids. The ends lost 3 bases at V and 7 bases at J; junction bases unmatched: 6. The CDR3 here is CATSDVLGTSGRNEQFF. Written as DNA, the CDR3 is TGTGCCACCAGTGATGTTCTCGGGACTAGCGGGAGGAATGAGCAGTTCTTC.

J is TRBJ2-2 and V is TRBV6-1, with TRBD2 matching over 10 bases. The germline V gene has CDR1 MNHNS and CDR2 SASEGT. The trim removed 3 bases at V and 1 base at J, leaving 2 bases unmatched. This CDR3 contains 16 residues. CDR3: CASSDTSGKNTGELFF. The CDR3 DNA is TGTGCCAGCAGTGATACTAGCGGGAAGAACACCGGGGAGCTGTTTTTT.

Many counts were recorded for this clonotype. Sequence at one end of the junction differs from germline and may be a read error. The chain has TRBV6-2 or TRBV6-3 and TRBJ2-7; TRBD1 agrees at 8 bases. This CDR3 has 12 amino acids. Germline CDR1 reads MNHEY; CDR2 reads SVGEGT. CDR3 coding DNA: TGTGCCAGCAGTGACCCATGGACAGGGTGTGACTTC. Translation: CASSDPWTGCDF.